This entry concerns a single T cell receptor (beta chain). Its cognate antigen is unknown. The CDR3 sequence is 14 residues long. Germline CDR1 MDHEN, CDR2 SYDVKM. V gave up 6 bases and J gave up 8 bases; unmatched junction bases: 12. The data stem from a study of PD-1 blockade in classical Hodgkin lymphoma. Study-wide context: Patients received nivolumab 3 mg/kg intravenously every 2 weeks.

The method was immunoSEQ multiplex PCR; TCRdb's version includes in-frame clones alone and lacks a portion of them. Counted here are about 22,000 clones, about 68% occurring once; the ten biggest clones make up approximately 21%. Regarding the study as a whole: TCR diversity rose significantly by C4D1 in CD4+ but not CD8+ cells.

The time point is: cycle 4 day 1 (C4D1), after 6 weeks of nivolumab. Each of the patients experienced relapse following autologous stem cell transplantation, and their brentuximab vedotin exposure differed. The input for sequencing was peripheral blood mononuclear cells (PBMCs), taken before the fourth cycle of nivolumab. The clonotype originates from a human donor with classical Hodgkin lymphoma. The rearrangement links TRBV28 to TRBJ1-2; 7 bases fit TRBD1. The CDR3 region has the DNA TGTGCCAGCAGATACAGGGGCCTTTTCGGAGGCTACACCTTC. This encodes CASRYRGLFGGYTF.